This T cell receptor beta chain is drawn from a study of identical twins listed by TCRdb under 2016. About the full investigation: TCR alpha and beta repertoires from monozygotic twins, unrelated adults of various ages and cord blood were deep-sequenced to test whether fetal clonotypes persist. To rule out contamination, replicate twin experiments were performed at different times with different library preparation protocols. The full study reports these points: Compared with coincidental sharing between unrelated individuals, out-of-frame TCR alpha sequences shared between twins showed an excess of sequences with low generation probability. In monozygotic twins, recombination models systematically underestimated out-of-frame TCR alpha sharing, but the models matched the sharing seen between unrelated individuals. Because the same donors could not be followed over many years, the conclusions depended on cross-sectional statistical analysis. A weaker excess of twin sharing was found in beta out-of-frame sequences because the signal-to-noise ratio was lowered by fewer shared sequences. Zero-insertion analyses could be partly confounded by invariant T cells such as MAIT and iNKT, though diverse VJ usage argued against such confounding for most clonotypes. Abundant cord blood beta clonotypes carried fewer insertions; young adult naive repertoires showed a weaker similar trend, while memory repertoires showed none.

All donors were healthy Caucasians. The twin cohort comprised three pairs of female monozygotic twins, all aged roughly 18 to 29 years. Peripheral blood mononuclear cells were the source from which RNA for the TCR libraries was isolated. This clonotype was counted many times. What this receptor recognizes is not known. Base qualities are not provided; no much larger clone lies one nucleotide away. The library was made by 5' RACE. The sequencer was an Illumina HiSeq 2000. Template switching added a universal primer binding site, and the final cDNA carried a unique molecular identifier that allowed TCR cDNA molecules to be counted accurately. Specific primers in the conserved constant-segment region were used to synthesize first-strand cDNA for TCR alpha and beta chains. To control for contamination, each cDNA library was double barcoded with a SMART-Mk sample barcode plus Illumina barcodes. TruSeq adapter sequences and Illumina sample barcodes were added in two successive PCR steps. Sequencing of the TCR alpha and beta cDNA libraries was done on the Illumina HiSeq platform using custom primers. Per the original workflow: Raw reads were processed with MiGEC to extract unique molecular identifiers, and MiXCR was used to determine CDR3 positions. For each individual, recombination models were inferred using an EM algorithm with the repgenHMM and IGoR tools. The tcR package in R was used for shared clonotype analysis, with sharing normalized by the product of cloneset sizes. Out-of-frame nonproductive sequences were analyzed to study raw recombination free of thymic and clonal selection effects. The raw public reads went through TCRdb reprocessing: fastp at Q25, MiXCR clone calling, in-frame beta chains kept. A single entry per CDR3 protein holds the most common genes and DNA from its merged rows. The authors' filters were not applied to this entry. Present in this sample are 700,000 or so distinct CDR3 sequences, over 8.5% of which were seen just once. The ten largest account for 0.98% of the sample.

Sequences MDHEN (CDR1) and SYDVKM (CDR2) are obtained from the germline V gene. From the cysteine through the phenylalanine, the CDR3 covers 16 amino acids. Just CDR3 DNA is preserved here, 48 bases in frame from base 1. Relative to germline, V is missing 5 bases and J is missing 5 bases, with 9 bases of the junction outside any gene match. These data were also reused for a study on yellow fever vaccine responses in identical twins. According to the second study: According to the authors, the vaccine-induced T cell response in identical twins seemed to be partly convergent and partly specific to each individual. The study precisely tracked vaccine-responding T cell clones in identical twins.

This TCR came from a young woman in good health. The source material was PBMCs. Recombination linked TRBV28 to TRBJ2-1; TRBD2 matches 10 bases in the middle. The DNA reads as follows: TGTGCCAGCAGTCCCCTAGCGGGAGTAAGAAACAATGAGCAGTTCTTC. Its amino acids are CASSPLAGVRNNEQFF.